These 5 T cell receptor beta chains came from one sample sequenced in a study of T cells in narcolepsy. This table comes from immunoSEQ multiplex PCR, and its TCRdb copy is limited to in-frame clones, with some not included. The sample has 27,000 or so clones; 86% are singletons. The sequencing sample was made of CD45RA- memory CD4+ T cells from PBMCs. These TCRs come from a human donor with narcolepsy.

V and J are TRBV27 and TRBJ2-2; D perhaps matches TRBD2 (6 bases). CDR1 is MNHEY and CDR2 is SMNVEV in the germline V gene (reference sequence). V was pared by 5 bases and J by 6 bases, with 10 bases between. The CDR3 is made up of 13 amino acids. This CDR3 reads CASSRRGSGELFF. The CDR3 DNA follows: TGTGCCAGCAGTAGGAGGGGATCCGGGGAGCTGTTTTTT.

The chain couples TRBV19 to TRBJ1-3; possible D gene TRBD1, 6 bases. CDR1 is LNHDA and CDR2 is SQIVND in the germline V gene (reference sequence). Trimming left V 10 bases short and J 0 bases short, with 19 bases between. This CDR3 spans 16 amino acids. CDR3 sequence: CATADSLTFSGNTIYF. CDR3 in DNA: TGTGCCACCGCGGACAGCTTAACCTTCTCTGGAAACACCATATATTTT. Variable domain in full (rest from reference TRBV19 and TRBJ1-3): DGGITQSPKYLFRKEGQNVTLSCEQNLNHDAMYWYRQDPGQGLRLIYYSQIVNDFQKGDIAEGYSVSREKKESFPLTVTSAQKNPTAFYLCATADSLTFSGNTIYFGEGSWLTVV.

This chain links TRBV18 with TRBJ1-1, with 8 bases fitting TRBD1. Germline-derived CDR1 and CDR2 are KGHSH and LQKENI. Trimming cost V 4 bases and J 6 bases; bases outside gene matches: 10. The CDR3 loop spans 15 amino acids. The CDR3 protein is CASSLLDRGRAEAFF. For the CDR3, the DNA is TGTGCCAGCTCACTATTAGACAGGGGTCGCGCTGAAGCTTTCTTT.

The rearrangement uses TRBV27 and TRBJ1-2; a weak D match, TRBD1 (5 bases). Germline CDR1 MNHEY, CDR2 SMNVEV (reference sequence). CDR3 size: 14 residues. V lost 0 bases to trimming and J lost 5 bases, with 10 bases between them. CDR3: CASSLSGGLYGYTF. The CDR3 coding sequence is TGTGCCAGCAGTTTATCGGGGGGGTTATATGGCTACACCTTC.

V usage is TRBV7-8 and J usage is TRBJ2-7; 9 bases match TRBD1. The V segment lost 5 bases and the J segment 9 bases; nucleotides outside the gene matches: 5. This CDR3 region has 12 residues. Germline values: CDR1 SGHVS, CDR2 FQNEAQ. CDR3: CASSMDRGAQYF. In DNA, the CDR3 is TGTGCCAGCAGCATGGACAGGGGAGCGCAGTACTTC.